This T cell receptor (beta chain) stems from a study of regulatory T cells in long-lasting Graves disease. The table lists this clonotype with many counts. Investigators prepared the TCR beta libraries by applying iRepertoire HTBI primers and Arm-PCR of CDR3 regions. Via MiXCR, TCRdb re-called the multiplex PCR reads, giving one row per CDR3 protein. In the table there are roughly 520,000 distinct CDR3 sequences, more than 10% of which are singletons. Germline values: CDR1 SGDLS, CDR2 YYNGEE. The CDR3 runs to 14 residues. V lost 0 bases and J lost 4, with 11 bases in between. Time point described: newly diagnosed GD, antithyroid drugs for less than 3 months. The TCR library was made from RNA extracted from PBMCs. Separately, the same data were catalogued under a study of T cells in Graves' hyperthyroidism and ophthalmopathy.

Material: peripheral blood mononuclear cells (PBMCs), obtained at new diagnosis, from a patient treated with antithyroid drugs. The source is a woman younger than 45 with Graves disease. This chain joins TRBV9 and TRBJ2-7; D is uncertain. This CDR3 is CASSVDDLVYEQYF. The DNA of the CDR3 is TGTGCCAGCAGCGTAGACGATTTGGTATACGAGCAGTACTTC.